This T cell receptor beta chain was recorded in a study of blood T cell repertoires in COVID-19. The wider study: Nucleic acid was either cDNA or gDNA, and it came from T cells, B-cell-depleted T cells, or PBMCs.

As handled by the study authors: Reference gene primer amplification gave estimated nucleated cell counts. Profiling relied on immunoSEQ multiplex PCR, and the TCRdb table lists in-frame clones only, not all of them. The DNA was the basis for D and trimming; V, J and clone size are from that table. This table holds some 290,000 clones, about nine tenths found once. Seattle's cohort entered during active infection and was followed longitudinally. This TCR was recovered from a woman younger than 45 with COVID-19, enrolled during active disease. Sample: peripheral blood.

The CDR3 protein is CASSINWPGGDTGELFF. The CDR3 bases are TGTGCCAGTAGTATAAATTGGCCCGGAGGGGACACCGGGGAGCTGTTTTTT. The chain couples TRBV19 to TRBJ2-2; possible D gene TRBD2, 6 bases. Deletions cut 2 bases from V and 3 bases from J, with 16 bases between. This CDR3 is built from 17 residues. In germline, CDR1 is LNHDA, CDR2 SQIVND (reference sequence).